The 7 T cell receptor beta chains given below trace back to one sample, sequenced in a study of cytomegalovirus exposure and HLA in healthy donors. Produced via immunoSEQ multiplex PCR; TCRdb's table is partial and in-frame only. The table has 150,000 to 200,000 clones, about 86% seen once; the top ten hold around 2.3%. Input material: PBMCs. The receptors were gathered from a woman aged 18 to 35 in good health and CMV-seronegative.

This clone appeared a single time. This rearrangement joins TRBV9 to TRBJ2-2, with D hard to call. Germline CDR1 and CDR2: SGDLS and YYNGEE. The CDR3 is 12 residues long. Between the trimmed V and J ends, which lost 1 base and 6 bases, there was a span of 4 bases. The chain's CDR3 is CASSVYSGELFF. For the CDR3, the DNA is TGTGCCAGCAGCGTATACTCCGGGGAGCTGTTTTTT.

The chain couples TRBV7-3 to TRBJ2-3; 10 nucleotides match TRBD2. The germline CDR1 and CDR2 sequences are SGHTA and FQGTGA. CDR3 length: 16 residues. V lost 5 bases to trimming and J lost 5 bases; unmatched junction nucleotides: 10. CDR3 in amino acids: CASSPSASGGRDTQYF. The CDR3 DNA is TGTGCCAGCAGCCCCTCGGCTAGCGGGGGTAGAGATACGCAGTATTTT.

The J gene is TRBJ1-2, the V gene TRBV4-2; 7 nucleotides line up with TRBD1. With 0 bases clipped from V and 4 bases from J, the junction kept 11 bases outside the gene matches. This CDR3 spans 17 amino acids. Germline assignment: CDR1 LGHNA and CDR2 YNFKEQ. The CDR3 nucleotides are TGTGCCAGCAGCCAAGATCCACTCGGACAGGCCCTCTATGGCTACACCTTC. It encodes CASSQDPLGQALYGYTF.

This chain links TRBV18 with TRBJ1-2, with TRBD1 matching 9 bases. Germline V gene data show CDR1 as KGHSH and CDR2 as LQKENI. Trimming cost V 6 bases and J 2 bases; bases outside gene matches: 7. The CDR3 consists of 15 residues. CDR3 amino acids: CASSPTGQGNYGYTF. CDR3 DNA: TGTGCCAGCTCTCCGACGGGACAGGGCAACTATGGCTACACCTTC. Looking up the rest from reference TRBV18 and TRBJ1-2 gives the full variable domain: NAGVMQNPRHLVRRRGQEARLRCSPMKGHSHVYWYRQLPEEGLKFMVYLQKENIIDESGMPKERFSAEFPKEGPSILRIQQVVRGDSAAYFCASSPTGQGNYGYTFGSGTRLTVV.

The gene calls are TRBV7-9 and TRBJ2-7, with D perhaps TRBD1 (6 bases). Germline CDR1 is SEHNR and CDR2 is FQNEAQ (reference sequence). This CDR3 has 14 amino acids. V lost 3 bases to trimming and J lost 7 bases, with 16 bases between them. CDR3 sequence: CASSFQGKSEEQYF. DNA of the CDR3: TGTGCCAGCAGCTTCCAGGGGAAAAGTGAAGAGCAGTACTTC.

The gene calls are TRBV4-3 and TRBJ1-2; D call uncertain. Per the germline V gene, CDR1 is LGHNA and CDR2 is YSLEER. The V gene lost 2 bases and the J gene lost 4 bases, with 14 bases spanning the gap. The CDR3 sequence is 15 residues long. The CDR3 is CASSQFQEVLYGYTF. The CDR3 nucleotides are TGCGCCAGCAGCCAATTCCAGGAAGTTCTCTATGGCTACACCTTC.

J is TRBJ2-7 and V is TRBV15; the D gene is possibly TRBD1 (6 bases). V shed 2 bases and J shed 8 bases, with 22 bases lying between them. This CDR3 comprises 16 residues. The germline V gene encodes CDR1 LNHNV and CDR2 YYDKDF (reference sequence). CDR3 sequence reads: CATSRSGVLFQLKQYF. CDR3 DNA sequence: TGTGCCACCAGCAGATCAGGGGTTTTGTTCCAACTTAAGCAGTACTTC. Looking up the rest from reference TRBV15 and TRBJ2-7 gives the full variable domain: DAMVIQNPRYQVTQFGKPVTLSCSQTLNHNVMYWYQQKSSQAPKLLFHYYDKDFNNEADTPDNFQSRRPNTSFCFLDIRSPGLGDTAMYLCATSRSGVLFQLKQYFGPGTRLTVT.